These 16 T cell receptor beta chains were sequenced from one sample in a study of blood T cell repertoires in COVID-19. Clones were sequenced by immunoSEQ multiplex PCR, and TCRdb holds only the in-frame ones, with some missing. The sample shows a few hundred thousand clones, approximately 88% of them seen only once. Sequencing used PBMCs or T cells enriched from blood (not recorded which). Receptor source: a man aged 25 to 40 who had recovered from COVID-19.

The chain uses TRBV6-6 and TRBJ2-7; TRBD1 agrees at 10 bases. Germline CDR1 MNHNY, CDR2 SVGAGI (reference sequence). The V segment lost 7 bases and the J segment 6 bases; nucleotides outside the gene matches: 12. This CDR3 region has 15 residues. As DNA, the CDR3 is TGTGCCAGCACCGGCTCCGGGACAGGGGATATCGAGCAGTACTTC. Encoded protein: CASTGSGTGDIEQYF.

The rearrangement joins TRBV28 to TRBJ2-3, with D unclear. The CDR3 runs to 11 residues. Deletions cut 8 bases from V and 3 bases from J, with 6 bases between. Germline V gene lookup returns CDR1 MDHEN and CDR2 SYDVKM. CDR3: CASGRTDTQYF. The DNA for the CDR3 is TGTGCCAGCGGCCGTACAGATACGCAGTATTTT.

The chain employs TRBV5-5 and TRBJ2-1, with unresolved D. V gave up 7 bases and J gave up 4 bases, with 21 bases separating them. CDR3 length equals 16 residues. Germline V CDR1 and CDR2: SGHKS, YYEKEE (reference sequence). CDR3 loop: CASSLSWARDYNEQFF. The CDR3 DNA reads as TGTGCCAGCTCCCTTTCCTGGGCAAGAGATTACAATGAGCAGTTCTTC.

The chain combines TRBV10-2 with TRBJ1-1, with D hard to call. The CDR3 has 15 residues. V was shortened by 2 bases and J by 1 base, with 11 bases between the two germline ends. Germline loops: CDR1 WSHSY, CDR2 SAAADI. For the CDR3, the DNA is TGCGCCAGCAGTGAGCGCCCGGGGAGGAACACTGAAGCTTTCTTT. Its protein product is CASSERPGRNTEAFF.

This clone was found once. The chain couples TRBV3-1 (or the pseudogene TRBV3-2) to TRBJ1-4, with D tentatively TRBD1 (5 bases). The CDR3 sequence is 20 residues long. The germline V gene has CDR1 LGHDT and CDR2 YNNKEL (reference sequence). The V and J ends lost 2 bases and 4 bases respectively, with 26 bases between them. The CDR3 loop is CASSQPIRGFPRVGNEKLFF. CDR3 nucleotides: TGTGCCAGCAGCCAACCGATCCGGGGGTTTCCCCGTGTGGGTAATGAAAAACTGTTTTTT.

The chain's CDR3 is CASTAMDRDEQYF. The DNA of the CDR3 is TGTGCCAGCACCGCTATGGACAGGGACGAGCAGTACTTC. V gene TRBV6-5 combines with J gene TRBJ2-7, with 8 bases fitting TRBD1. Germline trimming cut 7 bases from V and 5 bases from J; bases unmatched to any gene: 7. The V gene's germline CDR1 is MNHEY and CDR2 SVGAGI. This CDR3 is built from 13 residues.

This clone was seen just once. The genes are TRBV15 and TRBJ1-4; the match to TRBD1 covers 8 bases. CDR1 and CDR2 from the germline V gene are LNHNV and YYDKDF (reference sequence). The CDR3 contains 17 residues. V trimming: 4 bases; J trimming: 7 bases; junction bases outside the gene matches: 14. The CDR3 is CATSIRAGQVVGEKLFF. The DNA for the CDR3 is TGTGCCACCAGCATTCGCGCGGGACAGGTGGTCGGTGAAAAACTGTTTTTT.

The table lists this clone with a count of one. The chain combines TRBV15 with TRBJ2-7, with 8 bases aligning to TRBD1. CDR3 size: 15 residues. Germline V lookup: CDR1 LNHNV, CDR2 YYDKDF (reference sequence). Trimming removed 5 bases from V and 1 base from J; junction bases left unmatched: 7. The CDR3, as DNA: TGTGCCACCAGCGAGGGGACAGGCCCATCCTACGAGCAGTACTTC. This sequence encodes CATSEGTGPSYEQYF.

This sequence joins TRBV30 and TRBJ1-5, with D unresolved. V lost 2 bases, J lost 6 bases, and 11 bases lay in between. Germline lookup yields CDR1 GTSNPN and CDR2 SVGIG (reference sequence). The CDR3 has 13 residues. In DNA form, the CDR3 reads TGTGCCTGGAGTATGGGCCTAATTCAGCCCCAGCATTTT. It yields the protein CAWSMGLIQPQHF.

This rearrangement joins TRBV27 to TRBJ1-6, with TRBD1 as a possible D gene (6 bases). With 2 bases removed from V and 6 bases from J, the gap between germline ends came to 17 bases. Germline V gene data show CDR1 as MNHEY and CDR2 as SMNVEV (reference sequence). The length of the CDR3 is 17 residues. CDR3 in amino acids: CASSLGAQGYFNSPLHF. In DNA, the CDR3 is TGTGCCAGCAGTTTAGGAGCACAGGGCTACTTTAATTCACCCCTCCACTTT.

In its sample, this clone was seen once. At one of its ends the junction is not consistent with the germline gene, which may arise from a read error. The chain recombines TRBV4-2 with TRBJ2-5; 12 positions match TRBD2. CDR1 and CDR2 from the germline V gene are LGHNA and YNFKEQ. The CDR3 is made up of 18 amino acids. CDR3 nucleotide sequence: TGTGCCAGCAGCCAACTAGGACTAGCGGGGTTGGGGGTTGAGAACCAGTACTTC. This gives the protein CASSQLGLAGLGVENQYF.

Here the CDR3 reads CASSLGGTISYEQYF. Here the CDR3 DNA reads TGTGCCAGCAGCTTGGGGGGGACCATCTCCTACGAGCAGTACTTC. The V call is TRBV9, the J call TRBJ2-7; 7 nucleotides line up with TRBD2. The germline V gene has CDR1 SGDLS and CDR2 YYNGEE. J gave up 0 bases and V 4 bases, and 7 bases lay outside the gene matches. The CDR3 runs 15 residues.

CDR3 sequence: CASSLGQVDYGYTF. The CDR3 DNA is TGTGCCAGCAGCTTGGGACAGGTCGACTATGGCTACACCTTC. The V gene is TRBV5-4, the J gene TRBJ1-2, with a possible D match to TRBD1 (6 bases). CDR3 length: 14 amino acids. The V and J ends lost 0 bases and 3 bases respectively, with 9 bases between them. Per the germline V gene, CDR1 is SGHNT and CDR2 is YYREEE (reference sequence). The full variable domain, in which reference TRBV5-4 and TRBJ1-2 provide the parts outside the CDR3, is ETGVTQSPTHLIKTRGQQVTLRCSSQSGHNTVSWYQQALGQGPQFIFQYYREEENGRGNFPPRFSGLQFPNYSSELNVNALELDDSALYLCASSLGQVDYGYTFGSGTRLTVV.

This chain joins TRBV27 and TRBJ2-7, with 8 positions matching TRBD2. This CDR3 region has 16 residues. CDR1 and CDR2 from the germline V gene are MNHEY and SMNVEV (reference sequence). V shed 2 bases, J shed 0 bases, and the junction held 6 bases outside the gene matches. In DNA, the CDR3 is TGTGCCAGCAGTTTAGTGGCCGGGGGGGCCTCCTACGAGCAGTACTTC. This encodes CASSLVAGGASYEQYF.

The V gene is TRBV2, the J gene TRBJ2-7, with TRBD1 matching over 9 bases. The J segment lost 2 bases and the V segment lost 3 bases, leaving 8 bases of the junction unmatched. Germline V lookup: CDR1 SNHLY, CDR2 FYNNEI. This CDR3 has 16 amino acids. The DNA for the CDR3 is TGTGCCAGCAGTGACATAACAGGGGGCGCAACCTACGAGCAGTACTTC. Its translation is CASSDITGGATYEQYF.

This clone has only one observation. The chain employs TRBV6-1 and TRBJ2-7, with a tentative D call TRBD1 (6 bases). The V and J ends lost 3 bases and 4 bases respectively, with 16 bases between them. The CDR3 runs 15 residues. The germline V gene has CDR1 MNHNS and CDR2 SASEGT. CDR3 sequence: CASSEWTGQKYEQYF. The CDR3 nucleotides read TGTGCCAGCAGTGAGTGGACGGGACAAAAATACGAGCAGTACTTC.